This T cell receptor beta chain was recorded in a study of blood T cell repertoires in COVID-19. Study-level information: PBMCs, B-cell-depleted T cells, or T cells were the source of the cDNA or gDNA that made up the material.

Methods used by the authors: Amplification of reference gene primers was used by the study to estimate nucleated cell counts. Sequencing was performed with immunoSEQ multiplex PCR; in TCRdb, only in-frame clones are kept and a portion is missing. Clone size and V and J calls were adopted from that table, with D and trimming inferred from the DNA. Here the sample spans about 480,000 clones, around 88% being singletons. Looked up from germline, CDR1 is SGHTA and CDR2 is FQGNSA. V was pared by 2 bases and J by 5 bases, with 12 bases between. This CDR3 region has 14 residues. Seattle patients were enrolled while actively infected and followed longitudinally.

The chain links TRBV7-2 to TRBJ1-1; D ambiguous. This receptor was taken from a woman between 50 and 59 years old with COVID-19, enrolled during active disease. Material: peripheral blood. CDR3 nucleotides: TGTGCCAGCAGCTTAAGGCCAATCGGGACTGAAGCTTTCTTT. Its protein product is CASSLRPIGTEAFF.